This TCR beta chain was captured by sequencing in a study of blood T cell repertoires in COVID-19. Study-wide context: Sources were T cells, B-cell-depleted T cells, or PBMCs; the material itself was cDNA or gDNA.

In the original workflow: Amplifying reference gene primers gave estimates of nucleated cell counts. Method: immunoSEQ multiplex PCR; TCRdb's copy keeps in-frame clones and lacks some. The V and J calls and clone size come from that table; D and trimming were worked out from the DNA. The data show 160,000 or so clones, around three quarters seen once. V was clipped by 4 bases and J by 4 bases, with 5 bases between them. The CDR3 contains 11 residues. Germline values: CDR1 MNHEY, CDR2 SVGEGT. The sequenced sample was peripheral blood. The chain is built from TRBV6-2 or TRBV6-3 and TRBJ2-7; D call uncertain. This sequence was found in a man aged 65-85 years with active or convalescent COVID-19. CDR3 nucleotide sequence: TGTGCCAGCAGTTTTCAGTACGAGCAGTACTTC. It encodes CASSFQYEQYF.